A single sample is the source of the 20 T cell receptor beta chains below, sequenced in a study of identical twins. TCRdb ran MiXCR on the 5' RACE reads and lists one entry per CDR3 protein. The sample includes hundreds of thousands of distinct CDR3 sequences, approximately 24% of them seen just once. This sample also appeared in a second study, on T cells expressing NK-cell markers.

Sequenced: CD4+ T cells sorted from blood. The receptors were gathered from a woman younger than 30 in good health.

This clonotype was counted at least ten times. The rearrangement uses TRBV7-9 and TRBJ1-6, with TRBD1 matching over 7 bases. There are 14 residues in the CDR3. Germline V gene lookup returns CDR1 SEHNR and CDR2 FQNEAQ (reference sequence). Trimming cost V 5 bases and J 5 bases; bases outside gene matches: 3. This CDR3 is CASSAGTDNSPLHF. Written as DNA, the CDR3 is TGTGCCAGCAGCGCCGGGACAGATAATTCACCCCTCCACTTT.

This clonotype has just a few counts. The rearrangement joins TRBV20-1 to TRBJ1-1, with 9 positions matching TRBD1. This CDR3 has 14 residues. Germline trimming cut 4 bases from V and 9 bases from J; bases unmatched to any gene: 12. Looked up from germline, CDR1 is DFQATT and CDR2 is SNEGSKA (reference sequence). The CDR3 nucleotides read TGCAGTGCTATCCGTGGTCAGGGACAGGGTCAAGCTTTCTTT. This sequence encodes CSAIRGQGQGQAFF.

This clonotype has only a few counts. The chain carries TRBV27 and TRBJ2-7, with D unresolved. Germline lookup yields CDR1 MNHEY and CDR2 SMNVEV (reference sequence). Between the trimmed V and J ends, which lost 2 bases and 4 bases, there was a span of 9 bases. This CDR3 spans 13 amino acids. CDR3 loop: CASSLKVRYEQYF. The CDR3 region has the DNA TGTGCCAGCAGTTTAAAAGTAAGGTACGAGCAGTACTTC.

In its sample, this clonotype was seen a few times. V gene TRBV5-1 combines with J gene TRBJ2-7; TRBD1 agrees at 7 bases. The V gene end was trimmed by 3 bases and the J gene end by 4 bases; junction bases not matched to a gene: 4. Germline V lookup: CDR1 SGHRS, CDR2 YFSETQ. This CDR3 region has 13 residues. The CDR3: CASSSGTAYEQYF. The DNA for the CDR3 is TGCGCCAGCAGCTCCGGGACAGCTTACGAGCAGTACTTC.

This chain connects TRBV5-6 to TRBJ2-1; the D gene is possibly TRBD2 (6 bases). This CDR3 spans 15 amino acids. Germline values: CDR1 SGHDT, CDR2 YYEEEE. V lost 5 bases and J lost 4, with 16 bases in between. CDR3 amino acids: CASRRGGAPYNEQFF. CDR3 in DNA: TGTGCCAGCAGGCGGGGTGGCGCGCCGTACAATGAGCAGTTCTTC. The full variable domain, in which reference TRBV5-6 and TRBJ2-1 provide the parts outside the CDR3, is DAGVTQSPTHLIKTRGQQVTLRCSPKSGHDTVSWYQQALGQGPQFIFQYYEEEERQRGNFPDRFSGHQFPNYSSELNVNALLLGDSALYLCASRRGGAPYNEQFFGPGTRLTVL.

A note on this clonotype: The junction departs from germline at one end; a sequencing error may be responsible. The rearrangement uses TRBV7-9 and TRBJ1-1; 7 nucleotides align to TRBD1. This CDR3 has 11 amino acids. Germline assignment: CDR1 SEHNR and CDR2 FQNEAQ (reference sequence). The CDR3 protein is CASSSRDSASF. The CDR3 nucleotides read TGTGCCAGCAGCTCGAGGGACAGTGCCTCCTTT.

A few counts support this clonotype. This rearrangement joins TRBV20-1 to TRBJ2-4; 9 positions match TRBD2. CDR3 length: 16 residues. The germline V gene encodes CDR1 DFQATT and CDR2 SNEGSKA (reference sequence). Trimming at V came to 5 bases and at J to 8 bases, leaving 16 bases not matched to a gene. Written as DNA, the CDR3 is TGCAGTGCTTTTGGGGCTAGCGGGATAAAGGCGTACATTCAGTACTTC. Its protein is CSAFGASGIKAYIQYF.

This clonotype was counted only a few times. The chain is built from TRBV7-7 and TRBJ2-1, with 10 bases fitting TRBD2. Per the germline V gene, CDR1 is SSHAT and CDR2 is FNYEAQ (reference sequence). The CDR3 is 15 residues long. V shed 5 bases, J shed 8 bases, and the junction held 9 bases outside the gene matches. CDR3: CASSPASGSPHEQFF. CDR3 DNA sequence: TGTGCCAGCAGCCCCGCTAGCGGGAGTCCCCATGAGCAGTTCTTC.

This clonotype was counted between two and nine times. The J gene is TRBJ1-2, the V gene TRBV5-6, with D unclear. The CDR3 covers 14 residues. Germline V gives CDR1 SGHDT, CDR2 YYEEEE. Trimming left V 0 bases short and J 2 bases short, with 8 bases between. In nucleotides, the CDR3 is TGTGCCAGCAGCTTGGCCGGACGAAACTATGGCTACACCTTC. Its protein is CASSLAGRNYGYTF.

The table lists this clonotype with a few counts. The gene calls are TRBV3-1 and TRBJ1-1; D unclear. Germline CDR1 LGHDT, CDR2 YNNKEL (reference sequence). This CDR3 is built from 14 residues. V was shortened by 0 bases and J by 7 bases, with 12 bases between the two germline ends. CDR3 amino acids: CASSQDFLTHEAFF. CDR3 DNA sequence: TGTGCCAGCAGCCAAGATTTCCTAACTCATGAAGCTTTCTTT.

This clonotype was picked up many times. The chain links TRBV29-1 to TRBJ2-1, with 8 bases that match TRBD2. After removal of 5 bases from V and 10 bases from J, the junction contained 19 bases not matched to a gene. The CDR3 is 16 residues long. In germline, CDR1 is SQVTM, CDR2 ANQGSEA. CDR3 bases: TGCAGCGTTATCCCCACGGGGGGGACCTCCCGCGGGGAGCAGTTCTTC. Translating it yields CSVIPTGGTSRGEQFF.

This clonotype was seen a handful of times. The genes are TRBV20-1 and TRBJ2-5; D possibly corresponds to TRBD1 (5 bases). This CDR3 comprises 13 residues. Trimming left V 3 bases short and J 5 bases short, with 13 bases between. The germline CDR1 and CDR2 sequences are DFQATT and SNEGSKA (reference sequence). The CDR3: CSARGPQAETQYF. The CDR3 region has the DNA TGCAGTGCTAGGGGGCCGCAGGCTGAGACCCAGTACTTC.

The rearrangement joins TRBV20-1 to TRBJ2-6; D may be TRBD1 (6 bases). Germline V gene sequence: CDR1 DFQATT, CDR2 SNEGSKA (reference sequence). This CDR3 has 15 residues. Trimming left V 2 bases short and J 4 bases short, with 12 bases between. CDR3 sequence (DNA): TGCAGTGCTAGAAACAGGGCCTCCGGGGCCAACGTCCTGACTTTC. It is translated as CSARNRASGANVLTF.

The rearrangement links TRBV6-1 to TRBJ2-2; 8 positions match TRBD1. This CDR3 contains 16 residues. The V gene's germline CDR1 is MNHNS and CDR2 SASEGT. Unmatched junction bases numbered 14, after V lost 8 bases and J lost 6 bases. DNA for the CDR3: TGTGCCAGCGGCCTAAACAGGGGGTTATCGGCCGGGGAGCTGTTTTTT. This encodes CASGLNRGLSAGELFF.

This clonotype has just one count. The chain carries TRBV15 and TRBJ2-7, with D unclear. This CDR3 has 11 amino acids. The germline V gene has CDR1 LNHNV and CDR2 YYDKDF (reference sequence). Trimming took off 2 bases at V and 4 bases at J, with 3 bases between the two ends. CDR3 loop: CATSRLYEQYF. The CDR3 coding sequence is TGTGCCACCAGCAGACTATACGAGCAGTACTTC.

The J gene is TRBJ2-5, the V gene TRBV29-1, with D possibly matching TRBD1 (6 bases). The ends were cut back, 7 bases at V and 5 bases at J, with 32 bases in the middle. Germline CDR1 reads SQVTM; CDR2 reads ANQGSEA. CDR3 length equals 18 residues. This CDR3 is CSADGFPGQGAKPETQYF. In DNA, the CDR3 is TGCAGCGCCGACGGATTCCCGGGACAAGGAGCGAAGCCGGAGACCCAGTACTTC.

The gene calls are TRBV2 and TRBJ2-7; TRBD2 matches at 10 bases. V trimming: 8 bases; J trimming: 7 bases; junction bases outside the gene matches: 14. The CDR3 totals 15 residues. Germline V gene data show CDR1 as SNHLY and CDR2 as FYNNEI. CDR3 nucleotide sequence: TGTGCCAGCTCTCCGCGTACTAGCGGGACTGGTGAGCAGTACTTC. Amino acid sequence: CASSPRTSGTGEQYF.

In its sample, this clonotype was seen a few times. The CDR3: CASSPGRVEQYF. CDR3 DNA: TGTGCCAGCAGTCCCGGACGTGTCGAGCAGTACTTC. The rearrangement joins TRBV6-2 or TRBV6-3 to TRBJ2-7; the D is unclear. CDR3 length: 12 residues. The germline V gene has CDR1 MNHEY and CDR2 SVGEGT. V lost 5 bases and J 6 bases, leaving 11 bases between the germline ends.

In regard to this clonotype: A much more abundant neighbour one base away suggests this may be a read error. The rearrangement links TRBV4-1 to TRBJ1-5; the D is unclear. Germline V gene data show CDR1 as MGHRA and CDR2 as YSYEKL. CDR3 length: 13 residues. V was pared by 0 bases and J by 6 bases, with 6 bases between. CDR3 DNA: TGCGCCAGCAGCCAAGAGAGAGGTCAGCCCCAGCATTTT. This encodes CASSQERGQPQHF.

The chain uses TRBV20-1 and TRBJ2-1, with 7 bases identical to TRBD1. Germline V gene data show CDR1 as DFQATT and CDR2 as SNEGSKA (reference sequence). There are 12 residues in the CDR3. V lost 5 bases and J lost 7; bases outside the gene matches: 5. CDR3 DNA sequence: TGCAGTGCTCCTGACAGGGTTAATGAGCAGTTCTTC. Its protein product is CSAPDRVNEQFF.